Listed below are T cell receptor beta chains from one sample, sequenced in a study of blood T cell repertoires in COVID-19. Sequenced by immunoSEQ multiplex PCR; TCRdb stores in-frame clones only, minus some. The sample carries around 46,000 clones, around 79% recorded once. Specimen: peripheral blood. Receptors were obtained from a human donor with active or convalescent COVID-19. The donor label of this sample is uncertain. CDR3s include the opening cysteine and the closing phenylalanine or tryptophan. A D gene is named only where the DNA matches it firmly. Where a row states a size, it is once, few, many or the class of an expanded clone; other rows omit it.

J: TRBJ1-1
size: -
V: TRBV10-3
D: TRBD1
DNA: TGTGCCATCAGCCTGGGACAGGGCAACACTGAAGCTTTCTTT
CDR3: CAISLGQGNTEAFF

J: TRBJ1-5
size: -
V: TRBV29-1
D: -
DNA: TGCAGCGTTGAAGTCGGCGCCCCGGGGCAGCCCCAGCATTTT
CDR3: CSVEVGAPGQPQHF

J: TRBJ2-3
size: -
V: TRBV24-1
D: -
DNA: TGTGCCACCAGTGATTTGAATGCGGAGAGACCCACAGATACGCAGTATTTT
CDR3: CATSDLNAERPTDTQYF

J: TRBJ1-2
size: -
V: TRBV6-5
D: -
DNA: TGTGCCAGCAGTTACGGGCCAGGGAACTATGGCTACACCTTC
CDR3: CASSYGPGNYGYTF

J: TRBJ2-5
size: many
V: TRBV21-1
D: -
DNA: TGTGCCAGCAGCAAAGCGCTAAAAAGTTGCGAGACCCAGTACTTC
CDR3: CASSKALKSCETQYF

J: TRBJ2-7
size: -
V: TRBV21-1
D: -
DNA: TGTGCCAGCAGCAAAGACCCGGGACAGGTAAAGCCCATTCTCATCCGCGAGCAGTACTTC
CDR3: CASSKDPGQVKPILIREQYF

J: TRBJ1-1
size: -
V: TRBV3-1/TRBV3-2
D: TRBD1
DNA: TGTGCCAGCACCCCGACAGGGGGCGAAGAAGCTTTCTTT
CDR3: CASTPTGGEEAFF

J: TRBJ1-4
size: -
V: TRBV5-8
D: TRBD1
DNA: TGTGCCAGCAGCTTGTGGGGACAGATGAATGAAAAACTGTTTTTT
CDR3: CASSLWGQMNEKLFF

J: TRBJ1-1
size: -
V: TRBV28
D: -
DNA: TGTGCCAGCAGGGACAGCATGGTGGACACTGAAGCTTTCTTT
CDR3: CASRDSMVDTEAFF

J: TRBJ2-3
size: -
V: TRBV7-8
D: -
DNA: TGTGCCAGCAGAAGAACAGGGTACGGTAGCACAGATACGCAGTATTTT
CDR3: CASRRTGYGSTDTQYF

J: TRBJ2-2
size: -
V: TRBV15
D: TRBD2
DNA: TGTGCCACCAGCAAGTACGCCGGCGCGATGGGGGGGAAGACCGGGGAGCTGTTTTTT
CDR3: CATSKYAGAMGGKTGELFF

J: TRBJ1-2
size: -
V: TRBV5-1
D: -
DNA: TGCGCCCGCACCGACGGGGGGGAGAACTATGGCTACACCTTC
CDR3: CARTDGGENYGYTF

J: TRBJ1-3
size: once
V: TRBV30
D: -
DNA: TGTGCCTGGAGTTCCTTCAGGGAAACTGGAAACACCATATATTTT
CDR3: CAWSSFRETGNTIYF

J: TRBJ1-5
size: -
V: TRBV19
D: -
DNA: TGTGCCAGTATGAAGCAGGTCAATCAGCCCCAGCATTTT
CDR3: CASMKQVNQPQHF

J: TRBJ2-7
size: -
V: TRBV28
D: -
DNA: TGTGCCAGCAGTTTATCCGCCTATACAGGGTTGTACGAGCAGTACTTC
CDR3: CASSLSAYTGLYEQYF

J: TRBJ1-6
size: -
V: TRBV28
D: -
DNA: TGTGCCAGCAGTTTATCCTCCGGGGGACCATTTAATTCACCCCTCCACTTT
CDR3: CASSLSSGGPFNSPLHF

J: TRBJ2-1
size: few
V: TRBV28
D: -
DNA: TGTGCCAGCAGTCAGTCCAGCCTAGCGATCTCCTACAATGAGCAGTTCTTC
CDR3: CASSQSSLAISYNEQFF

J: TRBJ1-5
size: -
V: TRBV9
D: -
DNA: TGTGCCAGCAGCGTCGAGGGGGGCAATCAGCCCCAGCATTTT
CDR3: CASSVEGGNQPQHF

J: TRBJ2-1
size: -
V: TRBV7-3
D: TRBD2
DNA: TGTGCCAGCAGCTATACCGGGACTAACTACAATGAGCAGTTCTTC
CDR3: CASSYTGTNYNEQFF

J: TRBJ2-7
size: -
V: TRBV30
D: TRBD2
DNA: TGTGCCTGGAGTGTACTGCGAGCGGGAGTGAGAAGGTCCTACGAGCAGTACTTC
CDR3: CAWSVLRAGVRRSYEQYF

J: TRBJ1-3
size: -
V: TRBV7-2
D: -
DNA: TGTGCCAGCAGCTTAAACTGGGGAAACACCATATATTTT
CDR3: CASSLNWGNTIYF

J: TRBJ2-3
size: -
V: TRBV3-1/TRBV3-2
D: -
DNA: TGTGCCAGCAGCCAAGACTATCCCCCAGATACGCAGTATTTT
CDR3: CASSQDYPPDTQYF

J: TRBJ1-5
size: -
V: TRBV27
D: -
DNA: TGTGCCAGCAGTTTATCCCCCAGAGGTGACAATCAGCCCCAGCATTTT
CDR3: CASSLSPRGDNQPQHF

J: TRBJ1-2
size: -
V: TRBV7-8
D: TRBD1
DNA: TGTGCCAGCAGCTTAGTTCAGGGACAGGATGGCTACACCTTC
CDR3: CASSLVQGQDGYTF

J: TRBJ1-6
size: -
V: TRBV10-3
D: -
DNA: TGTGCCATCAGTGTAGGCGGTAATTCACCCCTCCACTTT
CDR3: CAISVGGNSPLHF

J: TRBJ1-3
size: -
V: TRBV3-1/TRBV3-2
D: TRBD1
DNA: TGTGCCAGCAGCCGCTGGGACAGCAAAACTCCTGGAAACACCATATATTTT
CDR3: CASSRWDSKTPGNTIYF

J: TRBJ2-7
size: -
V: TRBV4-1
D: -
DNA: TGCGCCCGCAGCCGCCCGGGACAAGGGTCCTACGAGCAGTACTTC
CDR3: CARSRPGQGSYEQYF